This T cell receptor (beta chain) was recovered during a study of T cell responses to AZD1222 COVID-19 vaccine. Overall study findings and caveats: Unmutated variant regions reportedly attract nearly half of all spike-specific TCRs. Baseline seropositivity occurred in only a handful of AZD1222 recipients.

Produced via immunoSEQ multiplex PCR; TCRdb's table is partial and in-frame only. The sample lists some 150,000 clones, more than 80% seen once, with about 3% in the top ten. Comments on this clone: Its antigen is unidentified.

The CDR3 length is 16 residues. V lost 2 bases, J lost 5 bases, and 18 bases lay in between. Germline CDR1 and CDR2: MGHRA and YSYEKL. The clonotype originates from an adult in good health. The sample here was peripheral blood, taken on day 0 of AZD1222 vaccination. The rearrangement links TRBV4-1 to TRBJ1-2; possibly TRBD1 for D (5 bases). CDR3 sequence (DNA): TGCGCCAGCAGCCAACCGACGGACACCCGCAGGTATGGCTACACCTTC. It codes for CASSQPTDTRRYGYTF.